One sample yielded the 21 T cell receptor beta chains listed below, sequenced in a study of T cell changes during pregnancy in multiple sclerosis. Data came from immunoSEQ multiplex PCR; TCRdb stores just in-frame clones and leaves some out. The data contain about 45,000 clones, approximately 96% of them singletons. The sample in question was peripheral blood, obtained in the second trimester of pregnancy. The receptors were sampled from a female donor with multiple sclerosis, enrolled in a pregnancy study.

In its sample, this clone was seen once. The chain links TRBV7-9 to TRBJ1-5, with D unresolved. Per the germline V gene, CDR1 is SEHNR and CDR2 is FQNEAQ (reference sequence). The CDR3 covers 14 residues. Trimming removed 0 bases at V and 4 bases at J, with 7 bases between. CDR3 sequence (DNA): TGTGCCAGCAGCTTAGCCCCAGAAAATCAGCCCCAGCATTTT. Translated, it gives CASSLAPENQPQHF.

The CDR3 sequence is CASSQINNNEKLFF. The CDR3 DNA reads as TGCGCCAGCAGCCAGATAAACAACAATGAAAAACTGTTTTTT. The chain carries TRBV4-3 and TRBJ1-4; D is unclear. Germline V gives CDR1 LGHNA, CDR2 YSLEER. Trimming cost V 3 bases and J 5 bases, with 10 bases left between them. The CDR3 extends over 14 amino acids.

J is TRBJ1-1 and V is TRBV6-5, with 8 bases fitting TRBD1. The V segment lost 4 bases and the J segment 3 bases; nucleotides outside the gene matches: 7. This CDR3 contains 15 residues. CDR1 MNHEY and CDR2 SVGAGI come from the germline V gene. CDR3 in DNA: TGTGCCAGCAGTTCAAGACAGGGGCAGTACACTGAAGCTTTCTTT. This translates into CASSSRQGQYTEAFF.

V usage is TRBV2 and J usage is TRBJ2-1, with 7 bases that match TRBD2. The germline V gene encodes CDR1 SNHLY and CDR2 FYNNEI. J gave up 8 bases and V 7 bases, and 8 bases lay outside the gene matches. This CDR3 has 13 residues. The chain's CDR3 is CASKGPGGDEQFF. CDR3 sequence (DNA): TGTGCCAGCAAGGGACCGGGGGGTGATGAGCAGTTCTTC.

The chain links TRBV10-3 to TRBJ2-1; 7 nucleotides match TRBD1. V lost 8 bases to trimming and J lost 9 bases; unmatched junction nucleotides: 4. The germline V gene has CDR1 ENHRY and CDR2 SYGVKD. This CDR3 region has 11 residues. The CDR3 region is CAILGGREQFF. The CDR3 DNA sequence: TGTGCCATCTTAGGGGGCCGTGAGCAGTTCTTC.

The chain combines TRBV4-1 with TRBJ2-1, with D tentatively TRBD1 (5 bases). There are 16 residues in the CDR3. Germline loops: CDR1 MGHRA, CDR2 YSYEKL. V shed 0 bases and J shed 6 bases, with 15 bases lying between them. For the CDR3, the DNA is TGCGCCAGCAGCCAAGAAGGGCAGGGTAGGCCCAATGAGCAGTTCTTC. Translating it yields CASSQEGQGRPNEQFF.

The chain couples TRBV25-1 to TRBJ2-2; D is unresolved. The germline CDR1 and CDR2 sequences are MGHDK and SYGVNS. The CDR3 covers 12 residues. The ends were cut back, 5 bases at V and 7 bases at J, with 8 bases in the middle. CDR3 DNA sequence: TGTGCCAGCAGTCTTCGGGTCGGGGAGCTGTTTTTT. Its protein is CASSLRVGELFF.

The chain couples TRBV19 to TRBJ2-1; TRBD2 matches 11 bases. This CDR3 comprises 15 residues. J lost 7 bases, V lost 7 bases, and 9 bases had no gene match. Germline values: CDR1 LNHDA, CDR2 SQIVND (reference sequence). The CDR3 coding sequence is TGTGCCAGTATAATAGCGGGAGGGCCCTCTAATGAGCAGTTCTTC. This codes for CASIIAGGPSNEQFF. Looking up the rest from reference TRBV19 and TRBJ2-1 gives the full variable domain: DGGITQSPKYLFRKEGQNVTLSCEQNLNHDAMYWYRQDPGQGLRLIYYSQIVNDFQKGDIAEGYSVSREKKESFPLTVTSAQKNPTAFYLCASIIAGGPSNEQFFGPGTRLTVL.

The V and J genes are TRBV5-1 and TRBJ2-5; 9 bases are a match to TRBD2. The germline CDR1 and CDR2 sequences are SGHRS and YFSETQ. CDR3 length: 15 amino acids. Trimming at V came to 2 bases and at J to 4 bases, leaving 6 bases not matched to a gene. The chain's CDR3 is CASSFRGGAPETQYF. CDR3 sequence (DNA): TGCGCCAGCAGCTTCCGCGGGGGGGCCCCAGAGACCCAGTACTTC.

The chain carries TRBV7-2 and TRBJ2-5, with 8 bases lining up with TRBD1. The CDR3 spans 16 residues. J gave up 2 bases and V 2 bases, and 7 bases lay outside the gene matches. Germline V gene lookup returns CDR1 SGHTA and CDR2 FQGNSA. CDR3 coding DNA: TGTGCCAGCAGCTTACCGGCCTGGGACAGGCAAGAGACCCAGTACTTC. Its translation: CASSLPAWDRQETQYF.

The chain has TRBV2 and TRBJ2-5, with a possible D match to TRBD1 (5 bases). CDR3 length: 13 amino acids. The germline V and J ends were trimmed by 3 bases and 5 bases, with 10 bases remaining between them. Germline-derived CDR1 and CDR2 are SNHLY and FYNNEI. CDR3 sequence: CASSDQGLETQYF. The CDR3 DNA reads as TGTGCCAGCAGTGATCAGGGATTGGAGACCCAGTACTTC.

This clone was counted a single time. The rearrangement uses TRBV5-8 and TRBJ2-1; TRBD2 agrees at 7 bases. Losses at the gene ends were 1 base for V and 3 bases for J; bases not matched to a gene: 4. The germline CDR1 and CDR2 sequences are SGHTS and YDEGEE. CDR3 length: 15 residues. This CDR3 is CASSLSSGIYNEQFF. CDR3 in DNA: TGTGCCAGCAGCTTGTCTAGCGGAATCTACAATGAGCAGTTCTTC.

The rearrangement links TRBV5-1 to TRBJ1-1; 7 bases match TRBD1. The CDR3 is 14 amino acids. After removal of 5 bases from V and 4 bases from J, the junction contained 8 bases not matched to a gene. CDR1 is SGHRS, CDR2 YFSETQ, per germline. CDR3 region: CASRLGGAGTEAFF. CDR3 nucleotide sequence: TGCGCCAGCAGGTTAGGGGGCGCGGGCACTGAAGCTTTCTTT.

This chain joins TRBV10-3 and TRBJ2-7, with 13 bases identical to TRBD2. CDR3 size: 16 residues. Germline lookup yields CDR1 ENHRY and CDR2 SYGVKD. V shed 6 bases and J 2 bases; nucleotides not matched to a gene: 7. The CDR3 nucleotides are TGTGCCATCAGCCAGGGACTAGCGGGAAGGGCCTACGAGCAGTACTTC. Amino acids: CAISQGLAGRAYEQYF.

The chain uses TRBV10-2 and TRBJ2-3, with 7 bases that match TRBD1. Germline assignment: CDR1 WSHSY and CDR2 SAAADI. After removal of 0 bases from V and 3 bases from J, the junction contained 0 bases not matched to a gene. The CDR3 sequence is 14 residues long. In nucleotides, the CDR3 is TGCGCCAGCAGTGAGTCGACAGGGACAGATACGCAGTATTTT. This translates into CASSESTGTDTQYF.

The genes are TRBV6-1 and TRBJ1-4, with D perhaps matching TRBD1 (6 bases). CDR1 and CDR2 from the germline V gene are MNHNS and SASEGT. Trimming removed 1 base at V and 10 bases at J, with 10 bases between. The CDR3 consists of 13 residues. The CDR3 sequence is CASSEDRAGKLFF. The CDR3 bases are TGTGCCAGCAGTGAAGACAGGGCGGGAAAACTGTTTTTT.

The V and J genes are TRBV19 and TRBJ1-5; TRBD1 agrees at 7 bases. Germline V gene sequence: CDR1 LNHDA, CDR2 SQIVND (reference sequence). V was pared by 2 bases and J by 3 bases, with 1 base of the junction left unmatched. CDR3 length equals 14 residues. CDR3 DNA: TGTGCCAGTAGTATAACAGGGGTCAATCAGCCCCAGCATTTT. Translating gives CASSITGVNQPQHF.

This clone was seen once. V gene TRBV6-1 combines with J gene TRBJ2-1; 10 bases map to TRBD2. Germline V gene data show CDR1 as MNHNS and CDR2 as SASEGT. With 6 bases clipped from V and 5 bases from J, the junction kept 7 bases outside the gene matches. This CDR3 comprises 15 residues. The CDR3 DNA is TGTGCCAGCAGCCTCCTAGCGGGGGACAACAATGAGCAGTTCTTC. Translation: CASSLLAGDNNEQFF.

V and J are TRBV7-2 and TRBJ1-1; unclear D gene. This CDR3 region has 15 residues. V was shortened by 1 base and J by 5 bases, with 14 bases between the two germline ends. Germline V CDR1 and CDR2: SGHTA, FQGNSA. The CDR3 protein is CASSLVDRGGTEAFF. In DNA, the CDR3 is TGTGCCAGCAGCTTAGTAGACCGAGGTGGGACTGAAGCTTTCTTT.

The V call is TRBV6-5, the J call TRBJ1-6, with TRBD1 identical over 7 bases. Germline V lookup: CDR1 MNHEY, CDR2 SVGAGI. V lost 10 bases, J lost 6 bases, and 12 bases stayed unmatched. The CDR3 sequence is 15 residues long. The CDR3 region has the DNA TGTGCCATCCGCCCTCTGGGACAGTTTAATTCACCCCTCCACTTT. Translating gives CAIRPLGQFNSPLHF.

The chain links TRBV19 to TRBJ1-5, with D unclear. The V gene lost 5 bases and the J gene lost 12 bases, with 14 bases spanning the gap. This CDR3 contains 12 residues. Looked up from germline, CDR1 is LNHDA and CDR2 is SQIVND (reference sequence). The CDR3 here is CASSATGGDQHF. DNA for the CDR3: TGTGCCAGTAGTGCGACGGGAGGAGACCAGCATTTT.